This T cell receptor beta chain emerged from a study of graft-versus-host responses after intestinal transplantation. Method: immunoSEQ multiplex PCR; TCRdb's copy keeps in-frame clones and lacks some. Among 15,000 to 20,000 clones, approximately 39% were seen once, and the ten largest hold more than 1.5%. CDR1 is SGHAT and CDR2 is FQNNGV in the germline V gene. This CDR3 region has 15 residues. V lost 2 bases and J 3 bases, leaving 13 bases between the germline ends. Researchers placed 200,000 CFSE-labeled responder cells in culture with 200,000 irradiated, violet-dye-labeled stimulator cells. The chain carries TRBV11-2 and TRBJ1-1, with D possibly being TRBD1 (5 bases). Sequences were derived from alloreactive CD4+ T cells from a mixed lymphocyte reaction culture, sampled before transplantation. This sample's subset: CFSE-low proliferating T cells sorted from approximately 6-day pre-transplant mixed lymphocyte reaction (GvH or HvG direction). The source of this sequence is a human patient who was an organ donor for intestinal transplantation. CDR3 in DNA: TGTGCCAGCAGCTTAAATAGGCAGGGTGACACTGAAGCTTTCTTT. Translation gives CASSLNRQGDTEAFF.